Below, 5 T cell receptor beta chains from the same sample are listed, as sequenced in a study of blood T cell repertoires in COVID-19. Sequenced by immunoSEQ multiplex PCR; TCRdb stores in-frame clones only, minus some. Among roughly 250,000 clones listed, more than 75% were seen once. Sequencing used peripheral blood. These receptors originate from a woman aged 40 to 50 who had recovered from COVID-19.

The chain couples TRBV28 to TRBJ1-4; D is unresolved. V dropped 11 bases and J dropped 5 bases, with 9 bases sitting between them. Germline CDR1 reads MDHEN; CDR2 reads SYDVKM. The CDR3 loop spans 11 amino acids. The DNA for the CDR3 is TGTGCCGCCGAGCTGAATGAAAAACTGTTTTTT. Protein: CAAELNEKLFF.

The chain has TRBV6-5 and TRBJ1-2; D is possibly TRBD1 (6 bases). V lost 11 bases, J lost 5 bases, and 12 bases lay in between. The CDR3 is 11 amino acids. Germline assignment: CDR1 MNHEY and CDR2 SVGAGI. The CDR3 region is CAVSRGYGYTF. In DNA, the CDR3 is TGTGCCGTGTCGAGGGGGTATGGCTACACCTTC.

The V call is TRBV7-9, the J call TRBJ2-5; D unresolved. V shed 5 bases and J shed 3 bases, with 13 bases lying between them. The CDR3 spans 14 residues. From germline, CDR1 is SEHNR and CDR2 FQNEAQ (reference sequence). The CDR3 loop reads CASSQPGYEETQYF. In DNA form, the CDR3 reads TGTGCCAGCAGCCAACCAGGTTATGAAGAGACCCAGTACTTC.

About this clone itself: Additional DNA sequences in this sample encode the identical CDR3. V is TRBV19 and J is TRBJ1-4, with 9 bases fitting TRBD1. V shed 7 bases and J 4 bases; nucleotides not matched to a gene: 4. This CDR3 contains 14 residues. The germline V gene has CDR1 LNHDA and CDR2 SQIVND (reference sequence). The DNA for the CDR3 is TGTGCCAGTACCCCGGGACAGGGTAATGAAAAACTGTTTTTT. The encoded protein is CASTPGQGNEKLFF.

This rearrangement joins TRBV11-2 to TRBJ1-1; 7 nucleotides agree with TRBD1. J was trimmed by 10 bases and V by 0 bases; bases with no gene match: 5. The CDR3 contains 13 residues. Germline V gene lookup returns CDR1 SGHAT and CDR2 FQNNGV. The CDR3 spells CASSLDRGRGAFF. Here the CDR3 DNA reads TGTGCCAGCAGCTTAGATAGGGGGCGTGGAGCTTTCTTT. Full variable domain (missing parts from reference TRBV11-2 and TRBJ1-1): EAGVAQSPRYKIIEKRQSVAFWCNPISGHATLYWYQQILGQGPKLLIQFQNNGVVDDSQLPKDRFSAERLKGVDSTLKIQPAKLEDSAVYLCASSLDRGRGAFFGQGTRLTVV.